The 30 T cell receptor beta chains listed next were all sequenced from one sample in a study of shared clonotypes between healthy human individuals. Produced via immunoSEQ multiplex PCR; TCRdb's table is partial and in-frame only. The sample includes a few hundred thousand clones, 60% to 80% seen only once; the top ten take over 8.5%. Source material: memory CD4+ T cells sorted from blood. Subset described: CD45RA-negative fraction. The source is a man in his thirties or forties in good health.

DNA of the CDR3: TGTGCCATCAGGCAACAGGGGCTTAACTCCTACGAGCAGTACTTC. Translating gives CAIRQQGLNSYEQYF. This chain joins TRBV10-3 and TRBJ2-7, with TRBD1 matching 7 bases. The CDR3 sequence is 15 residues long. Losses at the gene ends were 6 bases for V and 0 bases for J; bases not matched to a gene: 8. The germline V gene has CDR1 ENHRY and CDR2 SYGVKD.

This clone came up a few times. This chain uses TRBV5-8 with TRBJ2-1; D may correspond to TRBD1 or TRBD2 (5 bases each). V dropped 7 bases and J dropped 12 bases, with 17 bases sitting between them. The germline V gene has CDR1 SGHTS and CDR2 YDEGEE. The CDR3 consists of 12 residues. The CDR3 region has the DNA TGTGCCAGCCCCGCCCCGGGGCCCGTGCAGTTCTTC. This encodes CASPAPGPVQFF.

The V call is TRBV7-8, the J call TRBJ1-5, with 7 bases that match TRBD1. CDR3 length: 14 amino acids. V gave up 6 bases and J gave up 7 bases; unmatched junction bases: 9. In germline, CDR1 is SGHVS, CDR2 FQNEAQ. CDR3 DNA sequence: TGTGCCAGCAGTCGGGACAGCTCAAGGCAGCCCCAGCATTTT. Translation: CASSRDSSRQPQHF.

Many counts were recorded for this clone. The CDR3 nucleotides read TGTGCCAGCAGCTTAGTGGCGGACTCGGGGCTGTTTTTT. This gives the protein CASSLVADSGLFF. The gene calls are TRBV7-9 and TRBJ1-4; no definite D call. V lost 1 base to trimming and J lost 14 bases, with 14 bases between them. The CDR3 sequence is 13 residues long. Germline V gene lookup returns CDR1 SEHNR and CDR2 FQNEAQ (reference sequence).

CDR3 loop: CASSEAPSGRFQQYF. For the CDR3, the DNA is TGTGCCAGCAGTGAAGCTCCCTCGGGGCGTTTCCAGCAGTACTTC. The V call is TRBV6-1, the J call TRBJ2-7; D is tentatively TRBD1 or TRBD2 (5 bases each). Trimming stripped 0 bases from V and 8 bases from J, with 17 bases between. Germline V lookup: CDR1 MNHNS, CDR2 SASEGT. The CDR3 extends over 15 amino acids.

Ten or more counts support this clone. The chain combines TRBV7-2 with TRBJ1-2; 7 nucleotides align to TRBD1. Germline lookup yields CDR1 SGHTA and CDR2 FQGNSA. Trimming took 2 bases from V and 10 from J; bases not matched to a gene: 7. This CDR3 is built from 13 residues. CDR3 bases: TGTGCCAGCAGCTTACACAGGGGAAATGACTACACCTTC. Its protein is CASSLHRGNDYTF.

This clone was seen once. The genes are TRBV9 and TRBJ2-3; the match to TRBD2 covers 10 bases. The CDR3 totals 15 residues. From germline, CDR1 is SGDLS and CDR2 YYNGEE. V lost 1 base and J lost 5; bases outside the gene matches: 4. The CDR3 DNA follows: TGTGCCAGCAGCGTACTAGCGGGAGTTTTAGATACGCAGTATTTT. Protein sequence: CASSVLAGVLDTQYF.

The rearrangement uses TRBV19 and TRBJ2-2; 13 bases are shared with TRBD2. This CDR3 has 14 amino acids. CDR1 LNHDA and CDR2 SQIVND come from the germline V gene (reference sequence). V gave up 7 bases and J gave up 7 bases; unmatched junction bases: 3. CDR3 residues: CASTGLAGLGELFF. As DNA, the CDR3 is TGTGCCAGTACGGGACTAGCGGGACTCGGGGAGCTGTTTTTT.

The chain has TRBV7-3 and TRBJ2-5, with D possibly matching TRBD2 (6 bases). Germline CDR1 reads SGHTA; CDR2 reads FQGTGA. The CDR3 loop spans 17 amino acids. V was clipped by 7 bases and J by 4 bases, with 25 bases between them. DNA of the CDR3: TGTGCCAGCATCCCATATCGGGGACCGGGACTGGGAGAGACCCAGTACTTC. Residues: CASIPYRGPGLGETQYF.

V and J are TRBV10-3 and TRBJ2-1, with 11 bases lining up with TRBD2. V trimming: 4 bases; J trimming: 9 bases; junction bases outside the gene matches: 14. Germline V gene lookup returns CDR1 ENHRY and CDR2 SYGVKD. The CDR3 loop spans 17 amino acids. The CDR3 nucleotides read TGTGCCATCAGTGTAACTAGCGGGAGCTTGGTATCGGTTGAGCAGTTCTTC. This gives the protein CAISVTSGSLVSVEQFF.

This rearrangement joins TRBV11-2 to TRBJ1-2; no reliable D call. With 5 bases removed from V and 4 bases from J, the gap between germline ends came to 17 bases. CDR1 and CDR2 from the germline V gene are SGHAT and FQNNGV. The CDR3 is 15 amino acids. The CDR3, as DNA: TGTGCCAGCAGCCGCTCCTTGCAGCTTGGCTATGGCTACACCTTC. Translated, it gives CASSRSLQLGYGYTF.

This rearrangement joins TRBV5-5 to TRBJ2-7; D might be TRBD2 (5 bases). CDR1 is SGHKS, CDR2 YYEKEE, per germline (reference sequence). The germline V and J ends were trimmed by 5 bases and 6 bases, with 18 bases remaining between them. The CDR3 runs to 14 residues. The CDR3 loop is CASRLGSVGGEQYF. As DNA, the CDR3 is TGTGCCAGCAGACTAGGTAGTGTAGGCGGCGAGCAGTACTTC.

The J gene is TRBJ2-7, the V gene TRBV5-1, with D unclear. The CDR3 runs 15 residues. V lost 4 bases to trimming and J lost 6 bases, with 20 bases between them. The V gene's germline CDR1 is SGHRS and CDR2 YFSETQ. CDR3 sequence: CASSLDGPIVSEQYF. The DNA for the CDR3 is TGCGCCAGCAGCCTCGACGGTCCCATAGTCTCCGAGCAGTACTTC.

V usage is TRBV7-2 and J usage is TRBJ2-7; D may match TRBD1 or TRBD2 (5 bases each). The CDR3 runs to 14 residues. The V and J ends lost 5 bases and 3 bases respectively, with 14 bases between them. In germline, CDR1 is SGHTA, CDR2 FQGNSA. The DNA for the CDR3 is TGTGCCAGCAGCCCATCCGGGGCCATCTACGAGCAGTACTTC. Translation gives CASSPSGAIYEQYF.

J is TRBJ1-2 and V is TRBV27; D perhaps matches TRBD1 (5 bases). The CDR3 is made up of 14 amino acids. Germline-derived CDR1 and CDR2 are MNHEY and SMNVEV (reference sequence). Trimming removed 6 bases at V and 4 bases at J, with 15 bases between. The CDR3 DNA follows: TGTGCCAGCAGCGAACTCAGGGTCCCCTATGGCTACACCTTC. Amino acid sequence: CASSELRVPYGYTF.

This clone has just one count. The CDR3 DNA reads TGTGCCAGCAGTGAAGAGGGGGGGAGCACAGATACGCAGTATTTT. Translated: CASSEEGGSTDTQYF. The chain combines TRBV2 with TRBJ2-3, with D possibly matching TRBD2 (7 bases). V was clipped by 1 base and J by 0 bases, with 8 bases between them. CDR1 is SNHLY and CDR2 is FYNNEI in the germline V gene. This CDR3 spans 15 amino acids.

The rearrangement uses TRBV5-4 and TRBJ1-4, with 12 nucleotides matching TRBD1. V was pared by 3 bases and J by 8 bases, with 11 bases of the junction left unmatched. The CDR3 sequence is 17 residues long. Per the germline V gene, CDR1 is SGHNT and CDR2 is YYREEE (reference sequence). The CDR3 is CASSSAGTGGAGEKLFF. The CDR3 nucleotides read TGTGCCAGCAGCTCGGCCGGGACAGGGGGCGCGGGAGAAAAACTGTTTTTT.

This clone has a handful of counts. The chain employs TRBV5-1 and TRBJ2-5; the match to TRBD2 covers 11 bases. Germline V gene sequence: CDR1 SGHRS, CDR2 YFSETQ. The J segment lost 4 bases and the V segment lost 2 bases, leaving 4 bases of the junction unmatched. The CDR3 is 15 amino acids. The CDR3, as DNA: TGCGCCAGCAGCTTAAGACTAGCGGGAATAGAGACCCAGTACTTC. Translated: CASSLRLAGIETQYF.

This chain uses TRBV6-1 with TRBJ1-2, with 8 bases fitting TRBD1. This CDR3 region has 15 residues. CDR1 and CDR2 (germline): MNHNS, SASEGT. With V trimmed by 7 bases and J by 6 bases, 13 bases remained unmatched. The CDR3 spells CASNNRSPGGHGYTF. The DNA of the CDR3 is TGTGCCAGCAACAACAGAAGTCCAGGGGGCCATGGCTACACCTTC.

The CDR3 nucleotides are TGTGCCAGCAGCTTAAGGGGTGGAAACACCATATATTTT. This sequence encodes CASSLRGGNTIYF. The gene calls are TRBV13 and TRBJ1-3; possible D gene TRBD1, 5 bases. Deletions cut 2 bases from V and 3 bases from J, with 5 bases between. This CDR3 has 13 amino acids. Germline V gene lookup returns CDR1 PRHDT and CDR2 FYEKMQ (reference sequence).

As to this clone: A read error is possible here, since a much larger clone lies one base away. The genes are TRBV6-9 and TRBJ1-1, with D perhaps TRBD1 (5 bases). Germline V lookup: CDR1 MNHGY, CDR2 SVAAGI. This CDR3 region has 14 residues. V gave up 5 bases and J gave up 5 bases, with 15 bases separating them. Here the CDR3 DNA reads TGTGCCAGCAGTGAAGTGGGGGGGGGTACTGAAGCTTTCTTT. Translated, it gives CASSEVGGGTEAFF.

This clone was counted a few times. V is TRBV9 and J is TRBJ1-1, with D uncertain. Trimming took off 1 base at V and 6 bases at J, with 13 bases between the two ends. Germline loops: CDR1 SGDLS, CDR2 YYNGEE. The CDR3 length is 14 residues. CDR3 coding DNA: TGTGCCAGCAGCGTAACGACCCAAGGCGCTGAAGCTTTCTTT. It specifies CASSVTTQGAEAFF. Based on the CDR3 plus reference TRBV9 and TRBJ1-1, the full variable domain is DSGVTQTPKHLITATGQRVTLRCSPRSGDLSVYWYQQSLDQGLQFLIQYYNGEERAKGNILERFSAQQFPDLHSELNLSSLELGDSALYFCASSVTTQGAEAFFGQGTRLTVV.

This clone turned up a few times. The CDR3 here is CASMETDALTNIQYF. The CDR3, as DNA: TGTGCCAGTATGGAGACAGACGCACTAACTAACATTCAGTACTTC. V usage is TRBV19 and J usage is TRBJ2-4, with a weak D call TRBD1 (5 bases). The CDR3 runs 15 residues. Germline values: CDR1 LNHDA, CDR2 SQIVND (reference sequence). Trimming cost V 7 bases and J 7 bases, with 20 bases left between them. Variable domain in full (rest from reference TRBV19 and TRBJ2-4): DGGITQSPKYLFRKEGQNVTLSCEQNLNHDAMYWYRQDPGQGLRLIYYSQIVNDFQKGDIAEGYSVSREKKESFPLTVTSAQKNPTAFYLCASMETDALTNIQYFGAGTRLSVL.

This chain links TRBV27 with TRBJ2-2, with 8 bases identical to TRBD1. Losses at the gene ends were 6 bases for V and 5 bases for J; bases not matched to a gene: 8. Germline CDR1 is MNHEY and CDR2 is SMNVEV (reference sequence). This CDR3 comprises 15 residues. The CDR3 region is CASSSGTGATGELFF. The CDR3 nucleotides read TGTGCCAGCAGCTCCGGGACAGGTGCAACCGGGGAGCTGTTTTTT.

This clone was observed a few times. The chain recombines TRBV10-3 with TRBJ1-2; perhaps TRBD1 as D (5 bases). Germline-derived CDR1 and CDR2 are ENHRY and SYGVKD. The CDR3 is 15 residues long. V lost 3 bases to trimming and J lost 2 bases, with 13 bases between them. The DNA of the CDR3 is TGTGCCATCAGTGATGTGACAGCTGTAAACTATGGCTACACCTTC. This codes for CAISDVTAVNYGYTF.

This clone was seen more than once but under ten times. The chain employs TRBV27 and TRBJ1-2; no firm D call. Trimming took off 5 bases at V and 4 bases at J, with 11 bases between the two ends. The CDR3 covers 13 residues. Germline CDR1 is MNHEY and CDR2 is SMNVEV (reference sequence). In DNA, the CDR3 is TGTGCCAGCAGTGCCCAGCTTAGCTATGGCTACACCTTC. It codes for CASSAQLSYGYTF.

CDR3 amino acids: CATSKETPWRSSYNEQFF. The CDR3 DNA sequence: TGTGCCACCAGCAAGGAGACCCCATGGCGGAGCTCCTACAATGAGCAGTTCTTC. The chain has TRBV15 and TRBJ2-1; no definite D call. CDR1 is LNHNV and CDR2 is YYDKDF in the germline V gene (reference sequence). V lost 4 bases, J lost 0 bases, and 19 bases lay in between. CDR3 length equals 18 residues.

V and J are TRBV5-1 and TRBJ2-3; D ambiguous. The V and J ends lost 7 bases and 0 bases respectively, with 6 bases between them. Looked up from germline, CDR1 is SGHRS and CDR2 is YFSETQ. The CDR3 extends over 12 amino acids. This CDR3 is CASLSSTDTQYF. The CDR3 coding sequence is TGCGCCAGCTTGAGTAGCACAGATACGCAGTATTTT.

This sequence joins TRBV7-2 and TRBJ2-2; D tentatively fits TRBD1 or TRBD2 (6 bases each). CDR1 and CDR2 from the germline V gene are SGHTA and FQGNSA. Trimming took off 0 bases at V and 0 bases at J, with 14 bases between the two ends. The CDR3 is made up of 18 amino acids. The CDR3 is CASSLAIFRGANTGELFF. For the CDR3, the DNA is TGTGCCAGCAGCTTAGCGATATTTAGGGGGGCGAACACCGGGGAGCTGTTTTTT.

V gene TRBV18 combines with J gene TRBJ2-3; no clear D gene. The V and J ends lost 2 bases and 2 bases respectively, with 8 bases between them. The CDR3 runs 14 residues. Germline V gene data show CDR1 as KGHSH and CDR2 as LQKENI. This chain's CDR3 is CASSPSAPTDTQYF. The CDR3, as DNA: TGTGCCAGCTCACCAAGCGCCCCCACAGATACGCAGTATTTT.